A single sample is the source of the 10 T cell receptor beta chains below, sequenced in a study of blood T cell repertoires in COVID-19. Data came from immunoSEQ multiplex PCR; TCRdb stores just in-frame clones and leaves some out. The sample carries approximately 300,000 clones, 85% to 90% recorded once. The sample taken for sequencing was PBMCs or T cells enriched from blood (not recorded which). These receptors were collected from a woman between 25 and 40 years old who had recovered from COVID-19.

The gene calls are TRBV5-1 and TRBJ2-7; D might be TRBD2 (5 bases). This CDR3 spans 16 amino acids. CDR1 SGHRS and CDR2 YFSETQ come from the germline V gene. Trimming cost V 4 bases and J 3 bases, with 20 bases left between them. CDR3: CASSHELTGSGYEQYF. CDR3 nucleotides: TGCGCCAGCAGCCACGAACTTACGGGGAGCGGCTACGAGCAGTACTTC. The variable domain in full, completed from reference TRBV5-1 and TRBJ2-7, reads KAGVTQTPRYLIKTRGQQVTLSCSPISGHRSVSWYQQTPGQGLQFLFEYFSETQRNKGNFPGRFSGRQFSNSRSEMNVSTLELGDSALYLCASSHELTGSGYEQYFGPGTRLTVT.

This chain links TRBV4-1 with TRBJ2-1; 12 bases fit TRBD2. This CDR3 is 15 amino acids long. Germline-derived CDR1 and CDR2 are MGHRA and YSYEKL. The ends lost 6 bases at V and 7 bases at J; junction bases unmatched: 7. The CDR3 region is CASSLLAGGGNEQFF. The CDR3 bases are TGCGCCAGCAGTTTGCTAGCGGGAGGGGGGAATGAGCAGTTCTTC.

This clone came up once. The chain combines TRBV3-1 (or the pseudogene TRBV3-2) with TRBJ2-3; possibly TRBD2 for D (6 bases). V was pared by 1 base and J by 1 base, with 6 bases between. The CDR3 covers 14 residues. Germline CDR1 LGHDT, CDR2 YNNKEL (reference sequence). CDR3 DNA sequence: TGTGCCAGCAGCCAAGCGGGGGGCACAGATACGCAGTATTTT. It specifies CASSQAGGTDTQYF.

This clone was counted once. The chain couples TRBV7-2 to TRBJ1-4; 7 bases are a match to TRBD1. Germline CDR1 reads SGHTA; CDR2 reads FQGNSA. The CDR3 sequence is 14 residues long. The V segment lost 4 bases and the J segment 7 bases; nucleotides outside the gene matches: 6. CDR3 in amino acids: CASSSGTEGEKLFF. CDR3 bases: TGTGCCAGCAGCTCCGGGACAGAGGGTGAAAAACTGTTTTTT. Filled out from reference TRBV7-2 and TRBJ1-4, the complete variable domain reads GAGVSQSPSNKVTEKGKDVELRCDPISGHTALYWYRQSLGQGLEFLIYFQGNSAPDKSGLPSDRFSAERTGGSVSTLTIQRTQQEDSAVYLCASSSGTEGEKLFFGSGTQLSVL.

The J gene is TRBJ1-2, the V gene TRBV19; 9 bases are shared with TRBD1. The germline gives CDR1 LNHDA, CDR2 SQIVND (reference sequence). J was trimmed by 8 bases and V by 4 bases; bases with no gene match: 11. The CDR3 totals 15 residues. CDR3 coding DNA: TGTGCCAGTAGTACCTATCCCGGGACAGGGTCCGGCTACACCTTC. Protein product: CASSTYPGTGSGYTF. Supplemented by reference TRBV19 and TRBJ1-2, the full variable domain reads DGGITQSPKYLFRKEGQNVTLSCEQNLNHDAMYWYRQDPGQGLRLIYYSQIVNDFQKGDIAEGYSVSREKKESFPLTVTSAQKNPTAFYLCASSTYPGTGSGYTFGSGTRLTVV.

V is TRBV20-1 and J is TRBJ2-7; D unclear. CDR1 and CDR2 from the germline V gene are DFQATT and SNEGSKA (reference sequence). The CDR3 has 10 residues. The V and J ends lost 5 bases and 4 bases respectively, with 6 bases between them. The CDR3 DNA sequence: TGCAGTGCTGACGGGTACGAGCAGTACTTC. This gives the protein CSADGYEQYF.

This chain uses TRBV20-1 with TRBJ2-1, with a possible D match to TRBD1 (5 bases). V dropped 3 bases and J dropped 5 bases, with 23 bases sitting between them. The germline CDR1 and CDR2 sequences are DFQATT and SNEGSKA (reference sequence). This CDR3 is 17 amino acids long. The CDR3 DNA follows: TGCAGTGCTAGTTTAGGGGTGGTTAAAGGATCACACAATGAGCAGTTCTTC. Its translation: CSASLGVVKGSHNEQFF.

The chain recombines TRBV28 with TRBJ2-5; D unclear. The CDR3 is 15 amino acids. Germline V gene sequence: CDR1 MDHEN, CDR2 SYDVKM. The V end was cut by 5 bases, the J end by 0 bases, with 13 bases between. The CDR3 nucleotides read TGTGCCAGCAGTCCCACGAAACTGTACCAAGAGACCCAGTACTTC. Translation: CASSPTKLYQETQYF.

The CDR3 DNA reads TGTGCCAGCTCACCCGACAGGAACCGCTACACCTTC. Amino acids: CASSPDRNRYTF. V is TRBV18 and J is TRBJ1-2; a weak D match, TRBD1 (6 bases). The CDR3 is made up of 12 amino acids. The V and J ends lost 3 bases and 9 bases respectively, with 11 bases between them. In germline, CDR1 is KGHSH, CDR2 LQKENI.

The V gene is TRBV7-9, the J gene TRBJ1-2, with a tentative D call TRBD1 (6 bases). CDR1 and CDR2 from the germline V gene are SEHNR and FQNEAQ (reference sequence). Trimming stripped 4 bases from V and 8 bases from J, with 17 bases between. CDR3 size: 14 residues. The CDR3 here is CASSSSGGLKGYTF. DNA for the CDR3: TGTGCCAGCAGCTCCTCCGGGGGGCTCAAGGGCTACACCTTC. Full variable domain (rest looked up from reference TRBV7-9 and TRBJ1-2): DTGVSQNPRHKITKRGQNVTFRCDPISEHNRLYWYRQTLGQGPEFLTYFQNEAQLEKSRLLSDRFSAERPKGSFSTLEIQRTEQGDSAMYLCASSSSGGLKGYTFGSGTRLTVV.